Sequencing of this T cell receptor beta chain was carried out in a study of cytomegalovirus exposure and HLA in healthy donors. Findings and caveats of the study: A later analysis linked 15,000 to 20,000 TCR beta sequences to HLA alleles at 0.05 false discovery rate. Most TCR sequences were uncommon, yet certain public TCRs appeared in many donors.

With respect to this clone: Its cognate antigen is unknown.

Germline CDR1 PRHDT, CDR2 FYEKMQ (reference sequence). The CDR3 consists of 15 residues. V was cut by 5 bases and J by 4 bases, with 15 bases left in between. It was with 60 Vbeta and 13 Jbeta primers that the PCR ran. The assay was immunoSEQ multiplex PCR, and TCRdb's table has in-frame clones only and misses some. The table includes about 98,000 clones, 75% to 85% detected once. The sample comprised PBMCs. This receptor was obtained from a man aged 18 to 29 in good health and CMV-seropositive. This chain connects TRBV13 to TRBJ2-1; a weak D match, TRBD1 (6 bases). The CDR3 spells CASSPGTNPYNEQFF. CDR3 sequence (DNA): TGTGCCAGCAGCCCCGGGACAAATCCTTACAATGAGCAGTTCTTC. Full variable domain (rest looked up from reference TRBV13 and TRBJ2-1): AAGVIQSPRHLIKEKRETATLKCYPIPRHDTVYWYQQGPGQDPQFLISFYEKMQSDKGSIPDRFSAQQFSDYHSELNMSSLELGDSALYFCASSPGTNPYNEQFFGPGTRLTVL.